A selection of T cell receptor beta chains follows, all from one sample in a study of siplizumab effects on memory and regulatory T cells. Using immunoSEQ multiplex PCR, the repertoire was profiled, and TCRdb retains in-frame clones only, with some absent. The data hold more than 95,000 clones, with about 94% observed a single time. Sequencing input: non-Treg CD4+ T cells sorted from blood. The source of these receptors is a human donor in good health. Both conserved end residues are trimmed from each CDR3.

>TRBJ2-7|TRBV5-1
ASSTTSGSNEQY
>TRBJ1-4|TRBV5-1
ASSLAGAVATNEKLF
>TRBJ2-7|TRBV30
ACLLLNSLY
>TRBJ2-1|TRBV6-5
ASSLPGLADNEQF
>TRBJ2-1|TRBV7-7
ASSLAYQGQGSYNEQF
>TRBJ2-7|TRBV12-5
ASGGLSNPYEQY
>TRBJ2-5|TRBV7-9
ASSLAYRAETQY
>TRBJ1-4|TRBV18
ASSPGEKLF
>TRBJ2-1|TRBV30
AWSVAGNEQF
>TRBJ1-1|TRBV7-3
ASSPRTTEAF
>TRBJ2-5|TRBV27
ASSLSRDGGGETQY
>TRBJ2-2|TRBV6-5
ASSSGDRGAGELF
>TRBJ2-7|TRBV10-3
AISGTGSEQY
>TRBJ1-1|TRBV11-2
ASSLGHSPNTEAF